This passage covers 14 T cell receptor beta chains from one sample sequenced in a study of early T cells in non-severe SARS-CoV-2 infection. TCRdb analysed the 5' RACE reads with MiXCR anew, one entry per CDR3 protein. The table shows 45,000 to 75,000 distinct CDR3 sequences, with 5.6% occurring only once. Material: whole blood. These receptors originate from an adult who was a healthcare worker with PCR-confirmed SARS-CoV-2 infection or an uninfected control (not recorded which).

This clonotype was observed at least ten times. CDR3 loop: CASSPGLAGSSSYNEQFF. In DNA form, the CDR3 reads TGTGCCAGCAGCCCAGGACTAGCGGGGTCGAGCTCCTACAATGAGCAGTTCTTC. This chain joins TRBV27 and TRBJ2-1; 12 bases are a match to TRBD2. There are 18 residues in the CDR3. Trimming at V came to 6 bases and at J to 0 bases, leaving 9 bases not matched to a gene. Germline values: CDR1 MNHEY, CDR2 SMNVEV (reference sequence).

This clonotype has at least ten counts. The chain couples TRBV7-9 to TRBJ2-4, with D possibly being TRBD1 (6 bases). Trimming stripped 4 bases from V and 1 base from J, with 26 bases between. In germline, CDR1 is SEHNR, CDR2 FQNEAQ (reference sequence). The CDR3 consists of 20 residues. CDR3 region: CASSSGAYRDNYRAKNIQYF. DNA for the CDR3: TGTGCCAGCAGCTCAGGGGCCTACCGGGACAATTATAGGGCCAAAAACATTCAGTACTTC.

The V call is TRBV5-5, the J call TRBJ2-1; no firm D call. The CDR3 spans 15 residues. Per germline, CDR1 SGHKS and CDR2 YYEKEE (reference sequence). Between the trimmed V and J ends, which lost 7 bases and 6 bases, there was a span of 20 bases. The CDR3 DNA reads TGTGCCAGCCCCCCCGAGACCGCGCTCTCCAATGAGCAGTTCTTC. Translating gives CASPPETALSNEQFF.

This clonotype was counted only a few times. V is TRBV28 and J is TRBJ2-1; tentative D call: TRBD2 (5 bases). V lost 3 bases to trimming and J lost 9 bases, with 15 bases between them. CDR1 and CDR2 from the germline V gene are MDHEN and SYDVKM. The CDR3 has 14 residues. The DNA of the CDR3 is TGTGCCAGCAGTTTGACTACAGACTTCAGTGAGCAGTTCTTC. Protein sequence: CASSLTTDFSEQFF.

This clonotype was recorded many times. V usage is TRBV7-2 and J usage is TRBJ1-5; 8 bases are shared with TRBD1. Trimming at V came to 3 bases and at J to 0 bases, leaving 7 bases not matched to a gene. Germline loops: CDR1 SGHTA, CDR2 FQGNSA. CDR3 size: 17 residues. In DNA, the CDR3 is TGTGCCAGCAGCTTCAGGACAGGGTTTTCTAGCAATCAGCCCCAGCATTTT. Protein sequence: CASSFRTGFSSNQPQHF.

This clonotype was seen at least ten times. The chain couples TRBV30 to TRBJ2-5; D is ambiguous. Germline CDR1 and CDR2: GTSNPN and SVGIG (reference sequence). This CDR3 contains 12 residues. V lost 2 bases and J 9 bases, leaving 13 bases between the germline ends. The CDR3 coding sequence is TGTGCCTGGAGTACGGACCCCTGGGCCCAGTACTTC. Its translation: CAWSTDPWAQYF.

The chain employs TRBV5-8 and TRBJ1-5; D unclear. Germline V lookup: CDR1 SGHTS, CDR2 YDEGEE. Trimming stripped 0 bases from V and 3 bases from J, with 10 bases between. The CDR3 is 15 residues long. The CDR3 region has the DNA TGTGCCAGCAGCTTGGCGGGGATGAACAATCAGCCCCAGCATTTT. The encoded protein is CASSLAGMNNQPQHF.

This clonotype was recorded many times. This chain joins TRBV6-6 and TRBJ2-5; D might be TRBD2 (5 bases). This CDR3 comprises 15 residues. Trimming took off 0 bases at V and 4 bases at J, with 12 bases between the two ends. CDR1 and CDR2 from the germline V gene are MNHNY and SVGAGI (reference sequence). The CDR3 sequence is CASSYSNGKGETQYF. In DNA form, the CDR3 reads TGTGCCAGCAGTTACTCGAACGGGAAGGGAGAGACCCAGTACTTC.

This clonotype was recorded many times. The chain joins TRBV7-8 to TRBJ2-5; 9 positions match TRBD1. Germline V gene sequence: CDR1 SGHVS, CDR2 FQNEAQ. V lost 5 bases to trimming and J lost 5 bases; unmatched junction nucleotides: 9. CDR3 length: 15 residues. The CDR3 coding sequence is TGTGCCAGCAGCCGAGGGACAGGGCCCTTGGAGACCCAGTACTTC. Protein: CASSRGTGPLETQYF.

At least ten counts were recorded for this clonotype. The V and J genes are TRBV7-6 and TRBJ1-2, with unresolved D. V lost 2 bases and J 0 bases, leaving 19 bases between the germline ends. Germline V gene sequence: CDR1 SGHVS, CDR2 FNYEAQ. The CDR3 runs 18 residues. The CDR3 sequence: CASSLLVDRRSPNYGYTF. DNA for the CDR3: TGTGCCAGCAGCTTATTGGTAGACCGTCGCTCCCCTAACTATGGCTACACCTTC.

This clonotype was detected many times. This rearrangement joins TRBV6-5 to TRBJ2-3; the D gene is possibly TRBD2 (5 bases). The CDR3 length is 14 residues. Trimming pared 6 bases from V and 4 bases from J, leaving 14 bases between. The V gene's germline CDR1 is MNHEY and CDR2 SVGAGI. Here the CDR3 DNA reads TGTGCCAGCAGCCTGGCGGCGGGCGCAGATACGCAGTATTTT. It encodes CASSLAAGADTQYF.

The J gene is TRBJ2-4, the V gene TRBV7-2; D perhaps matches TRBD1 (5 bases). The CDR3 runs to 14 residues. Germline CDR1 SGHTA, CDR2 FQGNSA. V gave up 2 bases and J gave up 7 bases, with 12 bases separating them. CDR3 residues: CASSLFAGKNIQYF. The CDR3 nucleotides are TGTGCCAGCAGCTTATTCGCAGGGAAGAACATTCAGTACTTC. Based on the CDR3 plus reference TRBV7-2 and TRBJ2-4, the full variable domain is GAGVSQSPSNKVTEKGKDVELRCDPISGHTALYWYRQSLGQGLEFLIYFQGNSAPDKSGLPSDRFSAERTGGSVSTLTIQRTQQEDSAVYLCASSLFAGKNIQYFGAGTRLSVL.

This clonotype turned up a few times. Here the CDR3 DNA reads TGTGCCAGCAGCTTACGGCTGGGACGGAGGGCGCAAGAGACCCAGTACTTC. Translated: CASSLRLGRRAQETQYF. The chain carries TRBV7-6 and TRBJ2-5; D may be TRBD2 (6 bases). The CDR3 extends over 17 amino acids. Germline CDR1 reads SGHVS; CDR2 reads FNYEAQ. V was pared by 2 bases and J by 2 bases, with 18 bases between.

This clonotype was seen ten or more times. The chain is built from TRBV28 and TRBJ2-5; the D is unclear. V shed 5 bases and J shed 2 bases, with 15 bases lying between them. Germline CDR1 is MDHEN and CDR2 is SYDVKM. This CDR3 has 15 amino acids. The chain's CDR3 is CASSKASAGQETQYF. CDR3 DNA: TGTGCCAGCAGTAAGGCCTCGGCAGGTCAAGAGACCCAGTACTTC.